This TCR beta chain came from a study of blood T cell repertoires in COVID-19. Study as a whole: Sites in the United States, Italy and Spain provided acute and convalescent COVID-19 samples.

The CDR3 covers 14 residues. From germline, CDR1 is SNHLY and CDR2 FYNNEI. The V and J ends lost 4 bases and 7 bases, in that order; junction bases with no gene match: 3. This clone was seen just once. TCRdb keeps only in-frame clones here, not all; method: immunoSEQ multiplex PCR. This sample carries roughly 160,000 clones, 88% of them seen once, and the ten largest clones take 2% to 2.5%. Material: peripheral blood. The chain carries TRBV2 and TRBJ2-2; TRBD2 matches at 10 bases. This receptor was taken from a man between 50 and 59 years old who had recovered from COVID-19. The CDR3 loop reads CASSASGSHGELFF. DNA for the CDR3: TGTGCCAGCAGTGCTAGCGGGAGTCACGGGGAGCTGTTTTTT.